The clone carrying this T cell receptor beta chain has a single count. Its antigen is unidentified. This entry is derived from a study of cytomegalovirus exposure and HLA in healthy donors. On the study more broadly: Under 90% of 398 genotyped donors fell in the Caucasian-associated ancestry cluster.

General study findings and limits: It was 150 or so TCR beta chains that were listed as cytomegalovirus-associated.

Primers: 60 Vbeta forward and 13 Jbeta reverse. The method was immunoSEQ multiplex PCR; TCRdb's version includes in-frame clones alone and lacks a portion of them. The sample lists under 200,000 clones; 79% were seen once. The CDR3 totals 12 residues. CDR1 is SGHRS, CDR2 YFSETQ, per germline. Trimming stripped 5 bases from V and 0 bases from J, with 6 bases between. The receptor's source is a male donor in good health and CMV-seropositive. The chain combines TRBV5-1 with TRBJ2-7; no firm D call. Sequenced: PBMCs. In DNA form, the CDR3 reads TGCGCCAGCAGTTACAGCTCCTACGAGCAGTACTTC. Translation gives CASSYSSYEQYF.